These 29 T cell receptor beta chains were sequenced from one sample in a study of a mutant IDH1 vaccine in newly diagnosed glioma. The time point here: week 23, last vaccination. Vaccination used 300 ug of mutant IDH1 20-mer peptide per dose, with topical imiquimod. Antigen specificity for these receptors is unknown. The data were produced by immunoSEQ multiplex PCR, yet TCRdb's version contains in-frame clones alone and is incomplete. The data contain 26,000 or so clones, roughly 80% of them singletons. The sequenced sample was PBMCs, obtained from a glioma patient whose treatment included an IDH1 peptide vaccine. The receptors originated from a woman aged 30 to 39 with glioma.

The chain employs TRBV5-4 and TRBJ1-1, with D hard to call. V shed 3 bases and J shed 2 bases, with 8 bases lying between them. In germline, CDR1 is SGHNT, CDR2 YYREEE (reference sequence). The CDR3 extends over 13 amino acids. The CDR3 DNA is TGTGCCAGCAGCTCGGGATTTAACACTGAAGCTTTCTTT. Protein: CASSSGFNTEAFF.

The gene calls are TRBV7-2 and TRBJ2-5; D possibly corresponds to TRBD2 (7 bases). Germline V gives CDR1 SGHTA, CDR2 FQGNSA. V was clipped by 6 bases and J by 0 bases, with 14 bases between them. The CDR3 is 15 amino acids. CDR3 amino acids: CASRSRGGYQETQYF. CDR3 DNA sequence: TGTGCCAGCAGGTCGAGGGGGGGGTACCAAGAGACCCAGTACTTC.

This clone was picked up a small number of times. The chain joins TRBV30 to TRBJ1-1; possibly TRBD1 for D (5 bases). The CDR3 is made up of 13 amino acids. The ends were cut back, 3 bases at V and 4 bases at J, with 12 bases in the middle. CDR1 and CDR2 from the germline V gene are GTSNPN and SVGIG (reference sequence). CDR3 region: CAWRPFGGTEAFF. The CDR3 DNA sequence: TGTGCCTGGAGGCCCTTCGGGGGCACTGAAGCTTTCTTT.

The rearrangement joins TRBV29-1 to TRBJ1-2; D not resolved. This CDR3 region has 11 residues. V was shortened by 0 bases and J by 6 bases, with 5 bases between the two germline ends. Germline V gene sequence: CDR1 SQVTM, CDR2 ANQGSEA. The CDR3 region is CSVEDSHGYTF. CDR3 in DNA: TGCAGCGTTGAAGATTCGCATGGCTACACCTTC. Looking up the rest from reference TRBV29-1 and TRBJ1-2 gives the full variable domain: SAVISQKPSRDICQRGTSLTIQCQVDSQVTMMFWYRQQPGQSLTLIATANQGSEATYESGFVIDKFPISRPNLTFSTLTVSNMSPEDSSIYLCSVEDSHGYTFGSGTRLTVV.

The chain uses TRBV6-5 and TRBJ1-5; D not resolved. The CDR3 is 14 residues long. Germline CDR1 reads MNHEY; CDR2 reads SVGAGI. Trimming pared 0 bases from V and 4 bases from J, leaving 7 bases between. Here the CDR3 reads CASSYSRQNQPQHF. The CDR3 coding sequence is TGTGCCAGCAGTTACTCGAGGCAGAATCAGCCCCAGCATTTT.

Only one count was recorded for this clone. CDR3 amino acids: CASTITPGWETQYF. The CDR3 DNA sequence: TGTGCCAGCACCATAACTCCCGGGTGGGAGACCCAGTACTTC. The chain couples TRBV6-5 to TRBJ2-5; D gene ambiguous. Germline CDR1 is MNHEY and CDR2 is SVGAGI. The germline V and J ends were trimmed by 7 bases and 5 bases, with 17 bases remaining between them. This CDR3 contains 14 residues.

V gene TRBV20-1 combines with J gene TRBJ2-4; D possibly corresponds to TRBD1 (5 bases). The V end lost 6 bases, the J end lost 6 bases, and 9 bases lay between the germline ends. Germline V gives CDR1 DFQATT, CDR2 SNEGSKA (reference sequence). CDR3 length equals 11 residues. As DNA, the CDR3 is TGCAGTGCGTTCAGGGCAAACATTCAGTACTTC. Encoded protein: CSAFRANIQYF.

This clone has just a few counts. The chain combines TRBV5-1 with TRBJ2-1; 7 bases fit TRBD2. The CDR3 totals 14 residues. The germline V gene encodes CDR1 SGHRS and CDR2 YFSETQ. With V trimmed by 4 bases and J by 7 bases, 8 bases remained unmatched. CDR3 amino acids: CASSDTGGINEQFF. The DNA for the CDR3 is TGCGCCAGCAGCGACACGGGGGGAATTAATGAGCAGTTCTTC. Drawing the rest from reference TRBV5-1 and TRBJ2-1, the complete variable domain is KAGVTQTPRYLIKTRGQQVTLSCSPISGHRSVSWYQQTPGQGLQFLFEYFSETQRNKGNFPGRFSGRQFSNSRSEMNVSTLELGDSALYLCASSDTGGINEQFFGPGTRLTVL.

The gene calls are TRBV9 and TRBJ1-1; tentative D call: TRBD1 (5 bases). The CDR3 sequence is 15 residues long. The germline CDR1 and CDR2 sequences are SGDLS and YYNGEE. V lost 4 bases and J 1 base, leaving 14 bases between the germline ends. The CDR3 is CASSTVFQGNTEAFF. The CDR3 DNA follows: TGTGCCAGCAGCACCGTGTTCCAGGGGAACACTGAAGCTTTCTTT. Based on the CDR3 plus reference TRBV9 and TRBJ1-1, the full variable domain is DSGVTQTPKHLITATGQRVTLRCSPRSGDLSVYWYQQSLDQGLQFLIQYYNGEERAKGNILERFSAQQFPDLHSELNLSSLELGDSALYFCASSTVFQGNTEAFFGQGTRLTVV.

The chain joins TRBV4-3 to TRBJ2-7, with 11 bases fitting TRBD2. The CDR3 has 14 amino acids. Germline V gene lookup returns CDR1 LGHNA and CDR2 YSLEER. V gave up 4 bases and J gave up 4 bases; unmatched junction bases: 3. In DNA, the CDR3 is TGCGCCAGCAGCCCGACTAGCGGGGAGTACGAGCAGTACTTC. This translates into CASSPTSGEYEQYF.

As DNA, the CDR3 is TGTGCCGCCCCCGGGAGACAGAACACTGAAGCTTTCTTT. Protein: CAAPGRQNTEAFF. The V call is TRBV6-4, the J call TRBJ1-1, with unresolved D. Trimming removed 11 bases at V and 1 base at J, with 14 bases between. CDR3 length: 13 amino acids. Looked up from germline, CDR1 is MRHNA and CDR2 is SNTAGT.

The CDR3 is CASSLETGQNTEAFF. In DNA, the CDR3 is TGTGCCAGCAGCTTGGAGACAGGGCAGAACACTGAAGCTTTCTTT. This chain links TRBV5-6 with TRBJ1-1, with 7 bases lining up with TRBD1. Germline CDR1 SGHDT, CDR2 YYEEEE. The CDR3 runs 15 residues. J gave up 1 base and V 0 bases, and 3 bases lay outside the gene matches. Looking up the rest from reference TRBV5-6 and TRBJ1-1 gives the full variable domain: DAGVTQSPTHLIKTRGQQVTLRCSPKSGHDTVSWYQQALGQGPQFIFQYYEEEERQRGNFPDRFSGHQFPNYSSELNVNALLLGDSALYLCASSLETGQNTEAFFGQGTRLTVV.

The chain has TRBV5-6 and TRBJ2-1, with D unresolved. Trimming cost V 1 base and J 9 bases, with 14 bases left between them. Germline V gives CDR1 SGHDT, CDR2 YYEEEE. The CDR3 covers 14 residues. This CDR3 is CASSLLVGLGEQFF. The CDR3 bases are TGTGCCAGCAGCTTGCTTGTAGGCCTCGGTGAGCAGTTCTTC.

The CDR3 DNA sequence: TGTGCCAGCAGCCGACCCCCGGTTTATAATTCACCCCTCCACTTT. Residues: CASSRPPVYNSPLHF. The V call is TRBV6-1, the J call TRBJ1-6; D is ambiguous. V gave up 6 bases and J gave up 4 bases, with 13 bases separating them. Germline values: CDR1 MNHNS, CDR2 SASEGT. The CDR3 totals 15 residues.

The V call is TRBV10-3, the J call TRBJ2-1; unclear D gene. V was pared by 10 bases and J by 1 base, with 8 bases between. The length of the CDR3 is 12 residues. From germline, CDR1 is ENHRY and CDR2 SYGVKD. The CDR3 is CANGMSYNEQFF. The DNA for the CDR3 is TGTGCCAACGGAATGTCCTACAATGAGCAGTTCTTC.

This clone has more than one count but fewer than ten. This rearrangement joins TRBV7-3 to TRBJ2-5; possible D gene TRBD2, 7 bases. The V gene's germline CDR1 is SGHTA and CDR2 FQGTGA. This CDR3 has 14 residues. V was trimmed by 5 bases and J by 1 base, leaving 11 bases between them. The CDR3 bases are TGTGCCAGCAGCCTAGGGGGGGCCCAAGAGACCCAGTACTTC. It translates to CASSLGGAQETQYF.

This CDR3 is CASSPFRQGAKANEQFF. CDR3 sequence (DNA): TGTGCCAGCAGCCCATTCCGACAGGGGGCCAAAGCCAATGAGCAGTTCTTC. The chain uses TRBV7-9 and TRBJ2-1; 10 bases agree with TRBD1. CDR1 SEHNR and CDR2 FQNEAQ come from the germline V gene (reference sequence). V shed 5 bases, J shed 6 bases, and the junction held 13 bases outside the gene matches. This CDR3 is 17 amino acids long.

V usage is TRBV10-1 and J usage is TRBJ2-5; 12 bases match TRBD2. J was trimmed by 1 base and V by 0 bases; bases with no gene match: 0. Germline CDR1 WNHNN, CDR2 SYGVQD (reference sequence). The length of the CDR3 is 16 residues. Here the CDR3 reads CASSESTSGGQETQYF. As DNA, the CDR3 is TGCGCCAGCAGTGAGTCGACTAGCGGGGGCCAAGAGACCCAGTACTTC.

The chain is built from TRBV30 and TRBJ1-3; 7 positions agree with TRBD1. V trimming: 2 bases; J trimming: 7 bases; junction bases outside the gene matches: 2. This CDR3 comprises 12 residues. CDR1 and CDR2 from the germline V gene are GTSNPN and SVGIG (reference sequence). The CDR3 nucleotides are TGTGCCTGGAGTTCACAGGGGAACACCATATATTTT. This codes for CAWSSQGNTIYF.

This chain uses TRBV30 with TRBJ2-7, with D tentatively TRBD1 or TRBD2 (6 bases each). Germline CDR1 and CDR2: GTSNPN and SVGIG (reference sequence). This CDR3 is 14 amino acids long. V was trimmed by 0 bases and J by 1 base, leaving 10 bases between them. CDR3 in amino acids: CAWSVGGGSYEQYF. The CDR3 DNA sequence: TGTGCCTGGAGTGTAGGAGGGGGATCCTACGAGCAGTACTTC. The entire variable domain, with the rest obtained from reference TRBV30 and TRBJ2-7, is as follows: SQTIHQWPATLVQPVGSPLSLECTVEGTSNPNLYWYRQAAGRGLQLLFYSVGIGQISSEVPQNLSASRPQDRQFILSSKKLLLSDSGFYLCAWSVGGGSYEQYFGPGTRLTVT.

This clone was seen a single time. The rearrangement links TRBV19 to TRBJ1-2; D ambiguous. Germline CDR1 reads LNHDA; CDR2 reads SQIVND (reference sequence). V shed 9 bases and J shed 2 bases, with 10 bases lying between them. CDR3 length: 12 residues. The CDR3 DNA sequence: TGTGCCAGCCACACAATGAACTATGGCTACACCTTC. Translating gives CASHTMNYGYTF.

The chain recombines TRBV27 with TRBJ2-2; unclear D gene. Germline V lookup: CDR1 MNHEY, CDR2 SMNVEV (reference sequence). The V gene lost 8 bases and the J gene lost 2 bases, with 12 bases spanning the gap. This CDR3 is 14 amino acids long. The CDR3 reads CASSAPFNTGELFF. Here the CDR3 DNA reads TGTGCCAGCTCGGCTCCCTTTAACACCGGGGAGCTGTTTTTT.

V is TRBV11-2 and J is TRBJ1-2; 7 bases agree with TRBD1. V was clipped by 6 bases and J by 4 bases; unmatched bases: 5. The CDR3 is 13 amino acids. CDR1 is SGHAT, CDR2 FQNNGV, per germline. The CDR3 is CASSPDRVYGYTF. CDR3 bases: TGTGCCAGCAGTCCCGACAGGGTCTATGGCTACACCTTC.

This chain connects TRBV18 to TRBJ1-2, with 8 bases lining up with TRBD1. Germline V lookup: CDR1 KGHSH, CDR2 LQKENI. This CDR3 is 13 amino acids long. After removal of 3 bases from V and 8 bases from J, the junction contained 5 bases not matched to a gene. The CDR3, as DNA: TGTGCCAGCTCACCGACAGGGGTGGACGGCTACACCTTC. Translated: CASSPTGVDGYTF. The full variable domain, with the rest looked up from reference TRBV18 and TRBJ1-2, is NAGVMQNPRHLVRRRGQEARLRCSPMKGHSHVYWYRQLPEEGLKFMVYLQKENIIDESGMPKERFSAEFPKEGPSILRIQQVVRGDSAAYFCASSPTGVDGYTFGSGTRLTVV.

V usage is TRBV4-1 and J usage is TRBJ1-4, with TRBD1 matching 12 bases. Germline CDR1 MGHRA, CDR2 YSYEKL. The trim removed 6 bases at V and 7 bases at J, leaving 6 bases unmatched. CDR3 length equals 15 residues. CDR3 sequence (DNA): TGCGCCAGCAGTGTAAAGGGACAGGGGGCTGAAAAACTGTTTTTT. It is translated as CASSVKGQGAEKLFF.

This clone turned up a few times. J is TRBJ1-4 and V is TRBV19; TRBD1 agrees at 8 bases. V shed 3 bases and J 3 bases; nucleotides not matched to a gene: 6. This CDR3 is built from 16 residues. Germline-derived CDR1 and CDR2 are LNHDA and SQIVND (reference sequence). The CDR3 DNA reads TGTGCCAGTAGTATCCCCAGGGGGCGGTCTAATGAAAAACTGTTTTTT. Protein product: CASSIPRGRSNEKLFF.

This chain joins TRBV6-1 and TRBJ2-5; weak D call: TRBD2 (6 bases). The CDR3 contains 15 residues. V was shortened by 1 base and J by 5 bases, with 14 bases between the two germline ends. Germline V gives CDR1 MNHNS, CDR2 SASEGT. The CDR3 loop is CASSEGLRREETQYF. The DNA for the CDR3 is TGTGCCAGCAGTGAAGGCCTCAGGAGGGAGGAGACCCAGTACTTC.

The gene calls are TRBV6-5 and TRBJ2-7; D is tentatively TRBD1 or TRBD2 (5 bases each). The CDR3 consists of 16 residues. Trimming stripped 2 bases from V and 0 bases from J, with 14 bases between. Germline V gene sequence: CDR1 MNHEY, CDR2 SVGAGI. CDR3 DNA: TGTGCCAGCAGTTACGGGACCGCGTATAGCTCCTACGAGCAGTACTTC. It specifies CASSYGTAYSSYEQYF.

The chain employs TRBV18 and TRBJ1-5; possible D gene TRBD1, 5 bases. Germline values: CDR1 KGHSH, CDR2 LQKENI. Between the trimmed V and J ends, which lost 1 base and 5 bases, there was a span of 6 bases. The CDR3 has 13 amino acids. The CDR3 here is CASSPRGDQPQHF. Here the CDR3 DNA reads TGTGCCAGCTCACCACGGGGGGATCAGCCCCAGCATTTT.